A single TCR beta chain is shown here with its context. The CDR3 is 15 residues long. Trimming took 6 bases from V and 4 from J, leaving 18 bases between them. Germline-derived CDR1 and CDR2 are MNHEY and SMNVEV (reference sequence). The assay was immunoSEQ multiplex PCR, and TCRdb's table has in-frame clones only and misses some. The table has about 62,000 clones, over 85% seen once. This entry is derived from a study of technical replicates of blood from a handful of donors. Sample: PBMCs. J is TRBJ1-1 and V is TRBV27, with D tentatively TRBD1 (6 bases). The receptor's source is a human donor in good health. Some clones in this sample may be carry-over from other donors' samples. The CDR3 DNA reads TGTGCCAGCAGGTCAGGGGCGGGGGCGATCACTGAAGCTTTCTTT. This gives the protein CASRSGAGAITEAFF.